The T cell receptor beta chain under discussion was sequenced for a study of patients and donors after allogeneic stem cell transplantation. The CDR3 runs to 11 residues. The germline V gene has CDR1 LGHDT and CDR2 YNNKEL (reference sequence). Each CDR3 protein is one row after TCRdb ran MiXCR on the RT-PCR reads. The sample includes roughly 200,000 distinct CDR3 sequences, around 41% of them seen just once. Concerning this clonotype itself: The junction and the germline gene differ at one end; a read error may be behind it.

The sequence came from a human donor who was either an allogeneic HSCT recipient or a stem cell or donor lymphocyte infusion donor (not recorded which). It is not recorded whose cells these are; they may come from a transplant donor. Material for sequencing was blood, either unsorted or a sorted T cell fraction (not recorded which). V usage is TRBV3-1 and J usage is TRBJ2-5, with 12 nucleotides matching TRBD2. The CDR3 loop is CASSHGLAGHF. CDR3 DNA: TGTGCCAGCAGCCACGGACTAGCGGGGCACTTC.